The 22 T cell receptor beta chains below come from one sample, sequenced in a study of naive and memory T cell subsets. Two oligonucleotides, mixed equimolar, formed the beta constant-region primer covering TRBC1 and TRBC2. TCRdb reprocessed the UMI-ligation and nested PCR reads with MiXCR, giving one entry per CDR3 protein. The repertoire holds around 160,000 distinct CDR3 sequences, with more than 15% as singletons. Sequenced sample: naive CD4+ T cells from blood. The source of these receptors is a human donor in good health.

This clonotype was seen a handful of times. The genes are TRBV10-3 and TRBJ1-2; D gene uncertain. V was cut by 3 bases and J by 8 bases, with 10 bases left in between. The CDR3 is 12 amino acids. Per germline, CDR1 ENHRY and CDR2 SYGVKD. The CDR3 region is CAISEREDGYTF. The CDR3 nucleotides read TGTGCCATCAGTGAACGGGAGGACGGCTACACCTTC.

The V and J genes are TRBV7-8 and TRBJ2-3; 11 bases fit TRBD2. CDR1 is SGHVS and CDR2 is FQNEAQ in the germline V gene. The CDR3 is 17 residues long. The junction had 7 bases not matched to a gene; V was cut back by 5 bases and J by 0 bases. The CDR3 DNA is TGTGCCAGCAGCAGGACTAGCGGGTTTCCCAGCACAGATACGCAGTATTTT. Amino acids: CASSRTSGFPSTDTQYF.

J is TRBJ2-2 and V is TRBV2; D may be TRBD2 (6 bases). This CDR3 is 18 amino acids long. Germline CDR1 is SNHLY and CDR2 is FYNNEI. V was cut by 7 bases and J by 0 bases, with 21 bases left in between. Here the CDR3 reads CASKKGLTITTNTGELFF. CDR3 coding DNA: TGTGCCAGCAAGAAGGGACTGACTATAACAACGAACACCGGGGAGCTGTTTTTT.

In its sample, this clonotype was seen many times. This sequence joins TRBV18 and TRBJ1-5; maybe TRBD1 (5 bases). CDR3 length: 18 amino acids. V shed 5 bases and J shed 4 bases, with 24 bases lying between them. Germline CDR1 is KGHSH and CDR2 is LQKENI. CDR3 protein: CASSSQALGSLSNQPQHF. The CDR3 DNA reads TGTGCCAGCTCATCACAGGCCCTGGGAAGCCTAAGTAATCAGCCCCAGCATTTT.

This clonotype was found a few times. The chain has TRBV20-1 and TRBJ2-1; D is undetermined. Germline-derived CDR1 and CDR2 are DFQATT and SNEGSKA (reference sequence). Trimming shortened V by 3 bases and J by 2 bases, and 11 bases separated the two germline ends. The CDR3 has 14 amino acids. CDR3 in amino acids: CSASSQSPYNEQFF. The CDR3 nucleotides read TGCAGTGCTAGTAGTCAGAGCCCCTACAATGAGCAGTTCTTC.

The gene calls are TRBV25-1 and TRBJ1-5, with D uncertain. CDR3 size: 15 residues. Per germline, CDR1 MGHDK and CDR2 SYGVNS. V was trimmed by 4 bases and J by 1 base, leaving 11 bases between them. The CDR3 reads CASSGLGGSNQPQHF. Here the CDR3 DNA reads TGTGCCAGCAGTGGCCTAGGAGGGAGCAATCAGCCCCAGCATTTT.

This clonotype was seen a few times. The chain employs TRBV29-1 and TRBJ2-5, with D tentatively TRBD1 (5 bases). The CDR3 is 15 residues long. Trimming removed 4 bases at V and 2 bases at J, with 17 bases between. The germline V gene has CDR1 SQVTM and CDR2 ANQGSEA. Here the CDR3 DNA reads TGCAGCGTTGGGAAAAAGGGGCTGAAGCAAGAGACCCAGTACTTC. Its translation is CSVGKKGLKQETQYF. Full variable domain (rest looked up from reference TRBV29-1 and TRBJ2-5): SAVISQKPSRDICQRGTSLTIQCQVDSQVTMMFWYRQQPGQSLTLIATANQGSEATYESGFVIDKFPISRPNLTFSTLTVSNMSPEDSSIYLCSVGKKGLKQETQYFGPGTRLLVL.

V and J are TRBV7-3 and TRBJ1-2; 7 bases are shared with TRBD1. V was pared by 5 bases and J by 3 bases, with 3 bases of the junction left unmatched. The CDR3 has 13 residues. Per germline, CDR1 SGHTA and CDR2 FQGTGA. The chain's CDR3 is CASSLDRDYGYTF. The CDR3 region has the DNA TGTGCCAGCAGCCTTGACAGGGACTATGGCTACACCTTC. The entire variable domain, with the rest obtained from reference TRBV7-3 and TRBJ1-2, is as follows: GAGVSQTPSNKVTEKGKYVELRCDPISGHTALYWYRQSLGQGPEFLIYFQGTGAADDSGLPNDRFFAVRPEGSVSTLKIQRTERGDSAVYLCASSLDRDYGYTFGSGTRLTVV.

The V call is TRBV12-5, the J call TRBJ1-5, with no clear D. The CDR3 contains 14 residues. Germline CDR1 and CDR2: LGHNT and FRNRAP. The V and J ends lost 6 bases and 6 bases respectively, with 15 bases between them. The CDR3 protein is CASGATTDRQPQHF. The CDR3 nucleotides read TGTGCTAGTGGCGCGACAACAGACCGTCAGCCCCAGCATTTT.

In its sample, this clonotype was seen a few times. The chain combines TRBV7-2 with TRBJ1-6; D might be TRBD1 (6 bases). The CDR3 covers 14 residues. From germline, CDR1 is SGHTA and CDR2 FQGNSA. Trimming shortened V by 7 bases and J by 6 bases, and 13 bases separated the two germline ends. The CDR3 sequence is CASIPGTSNSPLHF. For the CDR3, the DNA is TGTGCCAGCATCCCTGGGACAAGTAATTCACCCCTCCACTTT.

Of note for this clonotype: This may be a read error, as it is one base from a much larger clone. V usage is TRBV18 and J usage is TRBJ2-2; D unclear. V dropped 1 base and J dropped 5 bases, with 2 bases sitting between them. Per germline, CDR1 KGHSH and CDR2 LQKENI. The length of the CDR3 is 12 residues. CDR3 coding DNA: TGTGCCAGCTCACCACAAACCGGGGAGCTGTTTTTT. Translation gives CASSPQTGELFF.

In its sample, this clonotype was seen a few times. The gene calls are TRBV19 and TRBJ2-3; tentatively, D is TRBD1 or TRBD2 (5 bases each). Trimming left V 3 bases short and J 2 bases short, with 9 bases between. CDR1 and CDR2 from the germline V gene are LNHDA and SQIVND (reference sequence). CDR3 length: 14 amino acids. The CDR3 nucleotides read TGTGCCAGTAGTATTTGGGGGTACACAGATACGCAGTATTTT. Translated: CASSIWGYTDTQYF.

This clonotype was counted between two and nine times. This chain links TRBV20-1 with TRBJ1-1, with D possibly matching TRBD1 (5 bases). Trimming took off 6 bases at V and 3 bases at J, with 17 bases between the two ends. CDR3 length: 14 amino acids. Germline loops: CDR1 DFQATT, CDR2 SNEGSKA (reference sequence). This CDR3 is CSARGGTAYTEAFF. CDR3 DNA: TGCAGTGCCCGCGGCGGGACCGCTTACACTGAAGCTTTCTTT.

This sequence joins TRBV20-1 and TRBJ2-3, with TRBD2 matching over 10 bases. The CDR3 totals 13 residues. CDR1 and CDR2 from the germline V gene are DFQATT and SNEGSKA (reference sequence). Germline trimming cut 6 bases from V and 3 bases from J; bases unmatched to any gene: 3. This CDR3 reads CSAGTSATDTQYF. DNA for the CDR3: TGCAGTGCAGGGACTAGCGCTACAGATACGCAGTATTTT.

The chain links TRBV30 to TRBJ1-1, with a tentative D call TRBD1 (5 bases). Per germline, CDR1 GTSNPN and CDR2 SVGIG (reference sequence). The CDR3 runs to 15 residues. Trimming shortened V by 2 bases and J by 0 bases, and 13 bases separated the two germline ends. CDR3 sequence (DNA): TGTGCCTGGAGTCGGGGCTGGGGTATGAACACTGAAGCTTTCTTT. This gives the protein CAWSRGWGMNTEAFF.

This clonotype was recorded a few times. A read error may produce the germline difference seen at one junction end. The rearrangement joins TRBV6-2 or TRBV6-3 to TRBJ2-3; D is uncertain. CDR1 MNHEY and CDR2 SVGEGT come from the germline V gene. This CDR3 region has 11 residues. CDR3 sequence (DNA): TGTGCCAGCAGTCACTCCGATACGCAGTATTTT. Its protein product is CASSHSDTQYF.

This clonotype was counted only a few times. The chain employs TRBV12-3 or TRBV12-4 and TRBJ2-1; D might be TRBD2 (7 bases). The CDR3 contains 14 residues. V dropped 1 base and J dropped 8 bases, with 12 bases sitting between them. DNA for the CDR3: TGTGCCAGCAGTTTAGGCGGGGGCCCCGATGAGCAGTTCTTC. This sequence encodes CASSLGGGPDEQFF.

This chain uses TRBV10-3 with TRBJ2-1; 8 bases are a match to TRBD1. After removal of 6 bases from V and 4 bases from J, the junction contained 5 bases not matched to a gene. The CDR3 runs to 14 residues. Germline values: CDR1 ENHRY, CDR2 SYGVKD. The CDR3 nucleotides read TGTGCCATCAGGGGGACAGGAAATTACAATGAGCAGTTCTTC. It yields the protein CAIRGTGNYNEQFF.

This chain uses TRBV27 with TRBJ2-7; D unclear. The CDR3 has 14 residues. V was pared by 5 bases and J by 6 bases, with 17 bases between. Germline assignment: CDR1 MNHEY and CDR2 SMNVEV (reference sequence). CDR3 bases: TGTGCCAGCAGTACCCAGTTAGGACCCGGCGAGCAGTACTTC. It is translated as CASSTQLGPGEQYF.

The CDR3 region has the DNA TGTGCCAGCAGCCCCTCCCGGGACTCTTACTACGAGCAGTACTTC. Protein product: CASSPSRDSYYEQYF. The chain couples TRBV6-5 to TRBJ2-7; D may be TRBD2 (6 bases). Germline V gives CDR1 MNHEY, CDR2 SVGAGI. V was cut by 6 bases and J by 3 bases, with 18 bases left in between. This CDR3 is 15 amino acids long.

In this sample, this clonotype turned up a few times. The V and J genes are TRBV28 and TRBJ2-5; D ambiguous. Deletions cut 6 bases from V and 3 bases from J, with 20 bases between. This CDR3 has 16 amino acids. Germline CDR1 is MDHEN and CDR2 is SYDVKM. The CDR3 loop is CASRHSARLVKETQYF. DNA of the CDR3: TGTGCCAGCAGGCACTCAGCCCGGTTGGTTAAAGAGACCCAGTACTTC.

This clonotype appeared a few times. The J gene is TRBJ2-6, the V gene TRBV18; TRBD2 agrees at 9 bases. The CDR3 is made up of 19 amino acids. V dropped 1 base and J dropped 1; count of bases not matched to a gene: 8. Germline lookup yields CDR1 KGHSH and CDR2 LQKENI. The CDR3 region is CASSPRLAGAYSGANVLTF. DNA for the CDR3: TGTGCCAGCTCACCACGGTTAGCGGGAGCCTATTCTGGGGCCAACGTCCTGACTTTC.